Each of the 26 T cell receptor beta chains below was sequenced from the same sample in a study of blood T cell repertoires in COVID-19. Clones were read by immunoSEQ multiplex PCR, and TCRdb kept only the in-frame ones, dropping some. The data show a few hundred thousand clones, approximately 89% seen once. The source material was PBMCs or T cells enriched from blood (not recorded which). These receptors originate from a woman aged 45-59 years who had been exposed to COVID-19.

The J gene is TRBJ2-1, the V gene TRBV7-8; a possible D gene is TRBD2 (6 bases). Looked up from germline, CDR1 is SGHVS and CDR2 is FQNEAQ. Trimming shortened V by 4 bases and J by 6 bases, and 16 bases separated the two germline ends. This CDR3 has 15 residues. CDR3 in amino acids: CASSSQRLVINEQFF. CDR3 nucleotide sequence: TGTGCCAGCAGCTCGCAGCGACTAGTAATCAATGAGCAGTTCTTC.

The chain combines TRBV28 with TRBJ1-6; possibly TRBD1 for D (6 bases). Trimming cost V 4 bases and J 10 bases, with 14 bases left between them. Germline values: CDR1 MDHEN, CDR2 SYDVKM. The CDR3 covers 14 residues. CDR3 DNA: TGTGCCAGCAGTTCCCTCCACGGACAGTCACCCCTCCACTTT. Its protein product is CASSSLHGQSPLHF.

The rearrangement links TRBV30 to TRBJ2-6; 8 bases are a match to TRBD1. Losses at the gene ends were 3 bases for V and 0 bases for J; bases not matched to a gene: 16. The CDR3 runs 20 residues. Germline CDR1 reads GTSNPN; CDR2 reads SVGIG (reference sequence). The CDR3 spells CAWSAGQVPAGFSGANVLTF. CDR3 DNA sequence: TGTGCCTGGAGCGCGGGACAGGTTCCTGCGGGTTTCTCTGGGGCCAACGTCCTGACTTTC.

This clone was observed a single time. J is TRBJ2-7 and V is TRBV3-1 (or the pseudogene TRBV3-2), with no clear D. This CDR3 is built from 13 residues. Germline CDR1 is LGHDT and CDR2 is YNNKEL (reference sequence). Trimming cost V 4 bases and J 0 bases, with 7 bases left between them. The CDR3 spells CASSRGSSYEQYF. DNA of the CDR3: TGTGCCAGCAGCCGAGGAAGCTCCTACGAGCAGTACTTC.

This chain connects TRBV14 to TRBJ1-1; D remains unclear. In germline, CDR1 is SGHDN, CDR2 FVKESK. This CDR3 has 17 residues. V lost 7 bases, J lost 3 bases, and 24 bases lay in between. The CDR3: CASMNKIGFESYTEAFF. For the CDR3, the DNA is TGTGCCAGCATGAACAAGATCGGGTTCGAGTCCTACACTGAAGCTTTCTTT.

The gene calls are TRBV18 and TRBJ1-5, with D tentatively TRBD1 (5 bases). The CDR3 has 13 amino acids. Germline values: CDR1 KGHSH, CDR2 LQKENI. The V end was cut by 0 bases, the J end by 9 bases, with 9 bases between. CDR3 coding DNA: TGTGCCAGCTCACCACCTGCCGGGGGGCCCCAGCATTTT. Amino acid sequence: CASSPPAGGPQHF. The variable domain in full, completed from reference TRBV18 and TRBJ1-5, reads NAGVMQNPRHLVRRRGQEARLRCSPMKGHSHVYWYRQLPEEGLKFMVYLQKENIIDESGMPKERFSAEFPKEGPSILRIQQVVRGDSAAYFCASSPPAGGPQHFGDGTRLSIL.

The chain carries TRBV6-5 and TRBJ1-4, with no clear D. Germline CDR1 is MNHEY and CDR2 is SVGAGI. Trimming shortened V by 0 bases and J by 0 bases, and 8 bases separated the two germline ends. This CDR3 has 16 residues. The CDR3 DNA sequence: TGTGCCAGCAGTTACTCATCGGTTGCAACTAATGAAAAACTGTTTTTT. Translating gives CASSYSSVATNEKLFF.

This clone was observed a few times. V usage is TRBV18 and J usage is TRBJ2-7; tentative D call: TRBD1 (6 bases). Germline assignment: CDR1 KGHSH and CDR2 LQKENI. The CDR3 loop spans 16 amino acids. V was clipped by 2 bases and J by 2 bases, with 16 bases between them. The CDR3 DNA is TGTGCCAGCTCACCAAAAAGGACAGTCTCAGCCTACGAGCAGTACTTC. Protein: CASSPKRTVSAYEQYF.

The V and J genes are TRBV9 and TRBJ1-6; 7 bases line up with TRBD1. The CDR3 loop spans 15 amino acids. Germline CDR1 is SGDLS and CDR2 is YYNGEE. V was clipped by 1 base and J by 14 bases; unmatched bases: 12. This chain's CDR3 is CASSVSPQGERTLHF. For the CDR3, the DNA is TGTGCCAGCAGCGTATCCCCGCAGGGGGAAAGGACCCTCCACTTT.

The rearrangement links TRBV20-1 to TRBJ2-3; no definite D call. Germline V CDR1 and CDR2: DFQATT, SNEGSKA (reference sequence). Trimming stripped 5 bases from V and 6 bases from J, with 6 bases between. The CDR3 runs 10 residues. As DNA, the CDR3 is TGCAGTGCTTCAGTTGATACGCAGTATTTT. Its translation is CSASVDTQYF.

For this clone: Other DNA sequences within the sample encode an identical CDR3. The chain uses TRBV28 and TRBJ2-7, with D perhaps TRBD1 (6 bases). Germline CDR1 is MDHEN and CDR2 is SYDVKM. The CDR3 runs 12 residues. Trimming shortened V by 6 bases and J by 3 bases, and 9 bases separated the two germline ends. The CDR3 nucleotides read TGTGCCAGCAGACTACAGGGCTACGAGCAGTACTTC. Translating gives CASRLQGYEQYF.

This sequence joins TRBV7-8 and TRBJ2-1; 8 bases are a match to TRBD1. The V segment lost 5 bases and the J segment 1 base; nucleotides outside the gene matches: 10. The CDR3 runs to 17 residues. CDR1 and CDR2 (germline): SGHVS, FQNEAQ. The chain's CDR3 is CASSPRTGSSSYNEQFF. The CDR3 DNA sequence: TGTGCCAGCAGCCCACGGACAGGGTCATCATCCTACAATGAGCAGTTCTTC.

The J gene is TRBJ1-6, the V gene TRBV15; TRBD1 is a possible D gene (5 bases). Between the trimmed V and J ends, which lost 11 bases and 5 bases, there was a span of 13 bases. Per the germline V gene, CDR1 is LNHNV and CDR2 is YYDKDF (reference sequence). This CDR3 contains 13 residues. The CDR3 here is CAPRGDHNSPLHF. The CDR3 region has the DNA TGTGCCCCGCGGGGGGACCATAATTCACCCCTCCACTTT.

V is TRBV2 and J is TRBJ2-7; 8 bases match TRBD1. From germline, CDR1 is SNHLY and CDR2 FYNNEI. This CDR3 contains 17 residues. Losses at the gene ends were 5 bases for V and 2 bases for J; bases not matched to a gene: 14. The CDR3, as DNA: TGTGCCAGCAGTATTCAATTCGGACAGGGAGGAACCTACGAGCAGTACTTC. It is translated as CASSIQFGQGGTYEQYF.

This chain uses TRBV7-2 with TRBJ2-6, with D possibly being TRBD2 (5 bases). The germline V gene has CDR1 SGHTA and CDR2 FQGNSA. This CDR3 is built from 17 residues. V dropped 3 bases and J dropped 0 bases, with 12 bases sitting between them. CDR3 sequence reads: CASSLGAPFSGANVLTF. DNA of the CDR3: TGTGCCAGCAGCTTGGGAGCTCCCTTCTCTGGGGCCAACGTCCTGACTTTC.

This sequence joins TRBV6-2 or TRBV6-3 and TRBJ2-2, with D possibly being TRBD1 (6 bases). CDR3 length: 16 residues. V dropped 0 bases and J dropped 6 bases, with 14 bases sitting between them. Germline CDR1 is MNHEY and CDR2 is SVGEGT. The CDR3 protein is CASSYSNRVKSGELFF. The CDR3 coding sequence is TGTGCCAGCAGTTACTCGAACAGGGTGAAATCCGGGGAGCTGTTTTTT.

This clone was seen just once. In nucleotides, the CDR3 is TGTGCCAGCAAAAAAAGTCAGGGTTTTGGCCAAGAGACCCAGTACTTC. Amino acids: CASKKSQGFGQETQYF. The chain uses TRBV25-1 and TRBJ2-5; possible D gene TRBD1, 5 bases. V was trimmed by 7 bases and J by 1 base, leaving 19 bases between them. In germline, CDR1 is MGHDK, CDR2 SYGVNS. The CDR3 spans 16 residues.

This chain uses TRBV28 with TRBJ2-5; D possibly corresponds to TRBD1 (5 bases). V was clipped by 6 bases and J by 2 bases, with 10 bases between them. Per germline, CDR1 MDHEN and CDR2 SYDVKM. The CDR3 totals 13 residues. The CDR3 region has the DNA TGTGCCAGCAGCCTGACAGTACAAGAGACCCAGTACTTC. Amino acid sequence: CASSLTVQETQYF.

The chain recombines TRBV10-3 with TRBJ2-1, with TRBD2 matching 11 bases. The CDR3 loop spans 17 amino acids. The germline V gene has CDR1 ENHRY and CDR2 SYGVKD. Trimming at V came to 4 bases and at J to 0 bases, leaving 5 bases not matched to a gene. Written as DNA, the CDR3 is TGTGCCATCAGTGGCGCTAGCGGGGGGAGCTCCTACAATGAGCAGTTCTTC. Translated, it gives CAISGASGGSSYNEQFF.

The V and J genes are TRBV28 and TRBJ2-5, with 13 bases lining up with TRBD2. The CDR3 runs to 15 residues. Trimming cost V 5 bases and J 3 bases; bases outside gene matches: 3. CDR1 and CDR2 (germline): MDHEN, SYDVKM. CDR3 amino acids: CASSPTSGGEETQYF. The DNA for the CDR3 is TGTGCCAGCAGTCCAACTAGCGGGGGGGAAGAGACCCAGTACTTC.

V is TRBV28 and J is TRBJ1-5; 8 bases fit TRBD1. Germline V gene sequence: CDR1 MDHEN, CDR2 SYDVKM. This CDR3 has 17 residues. V shed 5 bases and J 3 bases; nucleotides not matched to a gene: 12. This chain's CDR3 is CASSPPTGQVINQPQHF. CDR3 bases: TGTGCCAGCAGTCCACCCACGGGACAGGTGATCAATCAGCCCCAGCATTTT.

V is TRBV30 and J is TRBJ2-2, with 8 bases lining up with TRBD2. Looked up from germline, CDR1 is GTSNPN and CDR2 is SVGIG (reference sequence). V lost 0 bases, J lost 6 bases, and 12 bases stayed unmatched. The CDR3 length is 17 residues. DNA of the CDR3: TGTGCCTGGAGTGTATCTTGGTCGGTAGCGGGGTCCGGGGAGCTGTTTTTT. Encoded protein: CAWSVSWSVAGSGELFF. Based on the CDR3 plus reference TRBV30 and TRBJ2-2, the full variable domain is SQTIHQWPATLVQPVGSPLSLECTVEGTSNPNLYWYRQAAGRGLQLLFYSVGIGQISSEVPQNLSASRPQDRQFILSSKKLLLSDSGFYLCAWSVSWSVAGSGELFFGEGSRLTVL.

The rearrangement links TRBV15 to TRBJ2-7, with D possibly TRBD2 on 6 matching bases. Germline loops: CDR1 LNHNV, CDR2 YYDKDF (reference sequence). The ends were cut back, 6 bases at V and 3 bases at J, with 12 bases in the middle. CDR3 length equals 13 residues. This CDR3 reads CATRKEGVYEQYF. The CDR3 nucleotides read TGTGCCACCAGAAAGGAGGGAGTCTACGAGCAGTACTTC.

This chain uses TRBV5-1 with TRBJ2-5; 8 positions match TRBD1. Germline V gene lookup returns CDR1 SGHRS and CDR2 YFSETQ. The CDR3 loop spans 14 amino acids. The V and J ends lost 4 bases and 5 bases, in that order; junction bases with no gene match: 7. The CDR3 DNA reads TGCGCCAGCAGCGGACAGGGTAGAGGGGAGACCCAGTACTTC. Its translation: CASSGQGRGETQYF. Full variable domain (remainder filled in from reference TRBV5-1 and TRBJ2-5): KAGVTQTPRYLIKTRGQQVTLSCSPISGHRSVSWYQQTPGQGLQFLFEYFSETQRNKGNFPGRFSGRQFSNSRSEMNVSTLELGDSALYLCASSGQGRGETQYFGPGTRLLVL.

The V call is TRBV2, the J call TRBJ1-2; TRBD1 matches 12 bases. CDR3 length equals 15 residues. Trimming took 4 bases from V and 3 from J; bases not matched to a gene: 3. The germline gives CDR1 SNHLY, CDR2 FYNNEI. The CDR3 coding sequence is TGTGCCAGCAGTGGGGACAGGGGGCTTGACTATGGCTACACCTTC. It translates to CASSGDRGLDYGYTF.

The V and J genes are TRBV7-2 and TRBJ2-3; possibly TRBD1 for D (6 bases). CDR1 and CDR2 (germline): SGHTA, FQGNSA. The CDR3 length is 15 residues. The germline V and J ends were trimmed by 4 bases and 0 bases, with 11 bases remaining between them. CDR3 sequence (DNA): TGTGCCAGCAGCTCCCAAGGGGGTAGCACAGATACGCAGTATTTT. Its translation is CASSSQGGSTDTQYF.